A selection of T cell receptor beta chains follows, all from one sample in a study of cytomegalovirus exposure and HLA in healthy donors. TCRdb's copy holds only in-frame clones and misses some; the assay was immunoSEQ multiplex PCR. The profile shows 150,000 to 200,000 clones, around a tenth of them singletons. The sample taken for sequencing was PBMCs. The source is a woman in her 30s in good health and CMV-seropositive. Each CDR3 is given without its conserved first and last residue. D genes are given only for firm matches.

D gene	V gene	J gene	CDR3 protein
-	TRBV2	TRBJ2-7	ASSRQVYEQY
-	TRBV30	TRBJ2-7	AWSLRTVYEQY
-	TRBV5-4	TRBJ2-5	ASSRFNSYEETQY
TRBD2	TRBV6-4	TRBJ2-1	ASSDSGDLLEQF
TRBD2	TRBV2	TRBJ2-1	ASILAGGLRSYNEQF
-	TRBV18	TRBJ2-1	ASSPIGDNEQF
-	TRBV28	TRBJ2-7	ASSSDNYEQY
-	TRBV27	TRBJ2-3	ASTHQLYSTDTQY
-	TRBV5-6	TRBJ1-5	ASSAAGSTHQPQH
TRBD2	TRBV19	TRBJ2-1	ASSLLAGGHNEQF
TRBD2	TRBV4-2	TRBJ2-3	ASSQEAWIAGKGTDTQY
TRBD1	TRBV7-9	TRBJ2-6	ASSLAATGAGANVLT
TRBD1	TRBV10-1	TRBJ1-1	ASSPRTGMNTEAF
TRBD1	TRBV6-5	TRBJ2-5	ASSYDRGRETQY
-	TRBV29-1	TRBJ2-7	SVAKRGGESVREDSYEQY
-	TRBV7-9	TRBJ1-1	ASSSQGDTEAF
TRBD1	TRBV9	TRBJ2-2	ASSGGTGTGELF
TRBD2	TRBV9	TRBJ2-1	ASSTSGRAHNEQF
TRBD2	TRBV7-9	TRBJ2-7	ASSLPDQAGDPYEQY
-	TRBV14	TRBJ1-2	ASSQGPAAGLYYGYT
TRBD1	TRBV12-5	TRBJ1-1	ASGLWTGSGWAEAF
TRBD1	TRBV27	TRBJ2-7	ASSFRGPANEQY
-	TRBV29-1	TRBJ1-1	SVAAGWAMNTEAF
-	TRBV6-1	TRBJ2-3	ALEERGTDTQY
TRBD2	TRBV5-4	TRBJ2-1	ASSLRGRKYNEQF
TRBD1	TRBV7-8	TRBJ1-3	ASSSDRGNTIY
-	TRBV5-4	TRBJ2-7	ASSGASRSSYEQY
TRBD1	TRBV4-2	TRBJ1-5	ASSQVDRVEQPQH